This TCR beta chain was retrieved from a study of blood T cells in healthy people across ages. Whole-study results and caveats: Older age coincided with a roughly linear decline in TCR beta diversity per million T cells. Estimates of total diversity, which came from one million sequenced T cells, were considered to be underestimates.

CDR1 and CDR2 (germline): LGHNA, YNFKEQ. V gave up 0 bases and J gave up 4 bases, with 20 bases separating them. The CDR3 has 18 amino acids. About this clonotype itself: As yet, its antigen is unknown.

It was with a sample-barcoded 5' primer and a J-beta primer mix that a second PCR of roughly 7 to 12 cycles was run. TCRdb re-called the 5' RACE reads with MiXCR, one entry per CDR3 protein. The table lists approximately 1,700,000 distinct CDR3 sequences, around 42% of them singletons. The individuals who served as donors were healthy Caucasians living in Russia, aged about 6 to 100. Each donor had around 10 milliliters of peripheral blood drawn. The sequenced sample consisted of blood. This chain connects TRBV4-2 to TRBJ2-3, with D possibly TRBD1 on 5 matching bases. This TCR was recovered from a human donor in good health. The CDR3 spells CASSQDNSLQGMADTQYF. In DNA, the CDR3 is TGTGCCAGCAGCCAAGATAATAGTCTCCAGGGTATGGCAGATACGCAGTATTTT.